This TCR beta chain comes out of a study of T cells in Graves' hyperthyroidism and ophthalmopathy. The wider study: At the time of initial diagnosis and before any treatment, peripheral blood was collected.

Ten or more counts support this clonotype. V was pared by 5 bases and J by 7 bases, with 21 bases between. CDR1 and CDR2 from the germline V gene are DFQATT and SNEGSKA (reference sequence). The CDR3 spans 16 residues. Graves' hyperthyroidism is called stable when ophthalmopathy does not progress within 18 months. Uncontrolled infections, other autoimmune diseases, pregnancy or lactation led to exclusion of patients. Diagnosing involved the use of clinical symptoms, serum thyroxine and TRAb, thyroid ultrasound and orbital computed tomography. Researchers took RNA transcripts and amplified the TCR beta CDR3 regions from them. TCR CDR3 regions were first amplified by RT-PCR with HTBI primers. TCRdb passed the multiplex PCR reads through MiXCR, listing each CDR3 protein once. The repertoire holds hundreds of thousands of distinct CDR3 sequences, with over 15% as singletons.

The J gene is TRBJ1-6, the V gene TRBV20-1, with a weak D call TRBD1 (5 bases). The source material was blood. The TCR sequence derives from a young woman with Graves' hyperthyroidism. CDR3 protein: CSAPSFIGTANSPLHF. In nucleotides, the CDR3 is TGCAGTGCTCCGTCATTTATTGGGACGGCCAATTCACCCCTCCACTTT.